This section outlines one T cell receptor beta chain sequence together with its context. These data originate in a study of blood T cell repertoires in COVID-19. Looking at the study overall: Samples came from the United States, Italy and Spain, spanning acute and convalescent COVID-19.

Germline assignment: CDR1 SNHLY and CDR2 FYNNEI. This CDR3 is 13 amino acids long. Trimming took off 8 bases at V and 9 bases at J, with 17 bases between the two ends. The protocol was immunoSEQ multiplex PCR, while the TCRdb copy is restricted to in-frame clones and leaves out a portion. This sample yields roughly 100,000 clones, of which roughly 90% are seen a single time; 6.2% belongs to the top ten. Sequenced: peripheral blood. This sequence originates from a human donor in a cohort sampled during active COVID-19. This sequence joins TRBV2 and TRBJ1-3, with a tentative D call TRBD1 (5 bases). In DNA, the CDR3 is TGTGCCAGCGCCCGAGTCGGGGGGTCCACCATATATTTT. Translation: CASARVGGSTIYF.